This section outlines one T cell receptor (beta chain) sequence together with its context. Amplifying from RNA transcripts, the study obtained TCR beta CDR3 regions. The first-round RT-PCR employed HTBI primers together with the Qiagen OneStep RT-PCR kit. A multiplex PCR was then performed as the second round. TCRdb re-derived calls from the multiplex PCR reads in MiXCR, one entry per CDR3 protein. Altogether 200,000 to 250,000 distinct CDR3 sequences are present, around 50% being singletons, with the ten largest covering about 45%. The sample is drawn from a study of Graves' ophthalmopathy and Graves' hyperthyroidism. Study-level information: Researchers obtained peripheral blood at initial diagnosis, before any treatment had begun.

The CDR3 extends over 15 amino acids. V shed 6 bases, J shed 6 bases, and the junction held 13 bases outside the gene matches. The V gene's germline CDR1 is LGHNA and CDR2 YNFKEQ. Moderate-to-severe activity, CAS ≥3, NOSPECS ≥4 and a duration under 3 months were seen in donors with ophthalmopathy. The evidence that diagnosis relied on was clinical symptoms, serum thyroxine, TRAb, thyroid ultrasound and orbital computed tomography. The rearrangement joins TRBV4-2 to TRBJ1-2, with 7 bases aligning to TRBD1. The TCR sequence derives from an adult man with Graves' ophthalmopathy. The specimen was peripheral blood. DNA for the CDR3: TGTGCCAGCAGTTCCTCCCCTGACAGGGTGAATGGCTACACCTTC. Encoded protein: CASSSSPDRVNGYTF.